Following are 2 T cell receptor beta chains from one sample sequenced in a study of T cells in localized non-small cell lung cancer. Sequencing used immunoSEQ multiplex PCR; TCRdb keeps in-frame clones, though not all of them. The sample contains approximately 30,000 clones, under 90% of which appear only once. The sample consisted of peripheral blood, taken before any cancer treatment. All receptors come from a male donor aged 60 or over with stage III lung adenocarcinoma.

The chain joins TRBV6-6 to TRBJ2-7, with D hard to call. V lost 4 bases to trimming and J lost 4 bases, with 11 bases between them. CDR1 is MNHNY, CDR2 SVGAGI, per germline (reference sequence). The CDR3 is made up of 13 amino acids. The DNA of the CDR3 is TGTGCCAGCAGTTTCCCGGATAGTTACGAGCAGTACTTC. Protein: CASSFPDSYEQYF.

This rearrangement joins TRBV11-2 to TRBJ1-3; 7 positions match TRBD1. Germline trimming cut 1 base from V and 4 bases from J; bases unmatched to any gene: 4. Germline lookup yields CDR1 SGHAT and CDR2 FQNNGV. The CDR3 is 15 amino acids. The CDR3 nucleotides are TGTGCCAGCAGCTTAGGGGACAGCTCCGGAAACACCATATATTTT. Its protein is CASSLGDSSGNTIYF.